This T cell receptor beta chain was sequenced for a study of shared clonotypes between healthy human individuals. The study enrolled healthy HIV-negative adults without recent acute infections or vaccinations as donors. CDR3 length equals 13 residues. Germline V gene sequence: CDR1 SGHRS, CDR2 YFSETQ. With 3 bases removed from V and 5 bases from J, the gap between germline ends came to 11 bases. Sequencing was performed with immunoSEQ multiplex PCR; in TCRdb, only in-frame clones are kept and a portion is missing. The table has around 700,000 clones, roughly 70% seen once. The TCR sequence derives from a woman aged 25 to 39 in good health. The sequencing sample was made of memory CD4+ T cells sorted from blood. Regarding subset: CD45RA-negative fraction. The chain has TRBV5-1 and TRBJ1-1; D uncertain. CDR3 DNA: TGCGCCAGCAGCTATACCCTGGGTACTGAAGCTTTCTTT. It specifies CASSYTLGTEAFF.